The 24 T cell receptor beta chains below all came from one sample that was sequenced in a study of shared clonotypes between healthy human individuals. Measured with immunoSEQ multiplex PCR; TCRdb has only the in-frame clones, and not every one. The repertoire consists of approximately 1.5 million clones, with about 98% occurring once and the leading ten covering approximately 0.44%. Input material: naive CD4+ T cells sorted from blood. The subset is: CD45RA+ positively selected. The receptors were gathered from a man aged 25 to 40 in good health.

Remarks on this clone: Distinct nucleotide sequences in the sample also encode this CDR3. The chain combines TRBV18 with TRBJ2-7, with D possibly TRBD1 on 6 matching bases. The germline CDR1 and CDR2 sequences are KGHSH and LQKENI. V shed 4 bases and J shed 1 base, with 8 bases lying between them. The CDR3 has 13 residues. For the CDR3, the DNA is TGTGCCAGCTCACTCGACAGGTCCTACGAGCAGTACTTC. Its translation is CASSLDRSYEQYF.

The CDR3 DNA follows: TGTGCCAGCAGTCTCAATGGGCCCCAGCCCCAGCATTTT. Translated, it gives CASSLNGPQPQHF. The rearrangement joins TRBV28 to TRBJ1-5; D is unresolved. Trimming took off 5 bases at V and 7 bases at J, with 12 bases between the two ends. This CDR3 spans 13 amino acids. Germline V gene sequence: CDR1 MDHEN, CDR2 SYDVKM.

This clone was detected only once. J is TRBJ2-3 and V is TRBV27; D is ambiguous. Germline V gene sequence: CDR1 MNHEY, CDR2 SMNVEV (reference sequence). V was shortened by 4 bases and J by 2 bases, with 10 bases between the two germline ends. This CDR3 is built from 14 residues. The DNA for the CDR3 is TGTGCCAGCAGTTACAAGGGTTACACAGATACGCAGTATTTT. Translating gives CASSYKGYTDTQYF.

V and J are TRBV7-2 and TRBJ2-7; TRBD1 agrees at 9 bases. V lost 3 bases and J lost 9; bases outside the gene matches: 9. Germline loops: CDR1 SGHTA, CDR2 FQGNSA. The CDR3 sequence is 14 residues long. CDR3 loop: CASSFRDRDSGQYF. Written as DNA, the CDR3 is TGTGCCAGCAGCTTCCGGGACAGGGACTCTGGGCAGTACTTC.

The chain joins TRBV7-9 to TRBJ2-3; 8 bases align to TRBD2. V was clipped by 3 bases and J by 2 bases; unmatched bases: 16. CDR1 SEHNR and CDR2 FQNEAQ come from the germline V gene (reference sequence). This CDR3 is 19 amino acids long. CDR3 nucleotide sequence: TGTGCCAGCAGCTTCGAACCACTAGCGGTGGGAGTTTACACAGATACGCAGTATTTT. Translated, it gives CASSFEPLAVGVYTDTQYF. The entire variable domain, with the rest obtained from reference TRBV7-9 and TRBJ2-3, is as follows: DTGVSQNPRHKITKRGQNVTFRCDPISEHNRLYWYRQTLGQGPEFLTYFQNEAQLEKSRLLSDRFSAERPKGSFSTLEIQRTEQGDSAMYLCASSFEPLAVGVYTDTQYFGPGTRLTVL.

This chain connects TRBV7-2 to TRBJ2-7, with a weak D call TRBD2 (5 bases). This CDR3 comprises 12 residues. Germline loops: CDR1 SGHTA, CDR2 FQGNSA. Between the trimmed V and J ends, which lost 6 bases and 4 bases, there was a span of 10 bases. The CDR3 DNA reads as TGTGCCAGCAGTAAGAGGGTTTACGAGCAGTACTTC. Protein product: CASSKRVYEQYF.

The genes are TRBV5-1 and TRBJ2-4; 7 positions match TRBD2. The V and J ends lost 4 bases and 0 bases, in that order; junction bases with no gene match: 7. The germline gives CDR1 SGHRS, CDR2 YFSETQ. The CDR3 loop spans 16 amino acids. CDR3 bases: TGCGCCAGCAGCGACGGACTAGGACTAGCCAAAAACATTCAGTACTTC. Its translation: CASSDGLGLAKNIQYF.

V usage is TRBV27 and J usage is TRBJ2-3, with 10 positions matching TRBD2. Per the germline V gene, CDR1 is MNHEY and CDR2 is SMNVEV (reference sequence). This CDR3 spans 17 amino acids. After removal of 6 bases from V and 7 bases from J, the junction contained 16 bases not matched to a gene. The CDR3 spells CASSQRPRAGGPNTQYF. DNA for the CDR3: TGTGCCAGCAGCCAACGGCCCCGAGCGGGAGGGCCAAATACGCAGTATTTT.

The chain recombines TRBV5-1 with TRBJ1-4; 8 bases agree with TRBD1. Germline CDR1 and CDR2: SGHRS and YFSETQ. The CDR3 sequence is 14 residues long. After removal of 4 bases from V and 11 bases from J, the junction contained 10 bases not matched to a gene. The CDR3 loop is CASSVGQGGGKLFF. The CDR3 bases are TGCGCCAGCAGCGTCGGACAGGGCGGTGGGAAACTGTTTTTT.

Of note for this clone: One end of the junction varies from germline; a read error may be responsible. The chain carries TRBV20-1 and TRBJ2-5; D might be TRBD1 (5 bases). Germline CDR1 and CDR2: DFQATT and SNEGSKA (reference sequence). CDR3 length equals 11 residues. This CDR3 is CSARVLQGSDF. The CDR3 nucleotides are TGCAGTGCTAGAGTATTGCAGGGTTCGGACTTC.

This clone was recorded only once. The chain links TRBV28 to TRBJ2-4; 8 bases fit TRBD2. The V gene end was trimmed by 4 bases and the J gene end by 1 base; junction bases not matched to a gene: 6. The CDR3 runs 16 residues. Germline V lookup: CDR1 MDHEN, CDR2 SYDVKM. Here the CDR3 reads CASSSSRGGAKNIQYF. CDR3 bases: TGTGCCAGCAGTTCCTCCCGGGGGGGGGCCAAAAACATTCAGTACTTC.

The chain employs TRBV2 and TRBJ2-3; 12 nucleotides line up with TRBD2. The CDR3 is made up of 16 amino acids. The ends lost 4 bases at V and 5 bases at J; junction bases unmatched: 7. Per the germline V gene, CDR1 is SNHLY and CDR2 is FYNNEI. The CDR3 is CASSGASGRARDTQYF. Written as DNA, the CDR3 is TGTGCCAGCAGTGGCGCTAGCGGGAGGGCCAGAGATACGCAGTATTTT.

The chain joins TRBV27 to TRBJ1-1; D remains ambiguous. With 5 bases removed from V and 4 bases from J, the gap between germline ends came to 11 bases. Germline CDR1 and CDR2: MNHEY and SMNVEV (reference sequence). This CDR3 contains 13 residues. CDR3 coding DNA: TGTGCCAGCAGTCCCCTAGTAGGCACTGAAGCTTTCTTT. Protein product: CASSPLVGTEAFF.

The rearrangement joins TRBV7-9 to TRBJ2-3, with D perhaps being TRBD1 or TRBD2 (5 bases each). Germline CDR1 and CDR2: SEHNR and FQNEAQ (reference sequence). Deletions cut 7 bases from V and 0 bases from J, with 17 bases between. This CDR3 contains 16 residues. The CDR3 DNA sequence: TGTGCCAGCACCATGGGGGAGACCTCTAGCACAGATACGCAGTATTTT. This gives the protein CASTMGETSSTDTQYF. The whole variable domain, filled in from reference TRBV7-9 and TRBJ2-3, reads DTGVSQNPRHKITKRGQNVTFRCDPISEHNRLYWYRQTLGQGPEFLTYFQNEAQLEKSRLLSDRFSAERPKGSFSTLEIQRTEQGDSAMYLCASTMGETSSTDTQYFGPGTRLTVL.

J is TRBJ2-3 and V is TRBV27, with 9 bases identical to TRBD2. V lost 2 bases and J lost 5; bases outside the gene matches: 8. The germline V gene encodes CDR1 MNHEY and CDR2 SMNVEV (reference sequence). CDR3 length equals 16 residues. The CDR3 spells CASSLSWLAGRDTQYF. In DNA, the CDR3 is TGTGCCAGCAGTTTAAGTTGGCTAGCGGGACGAGATACGCAGTATTTT.

The chain uses TRBV6-5 and TRBJ2-3; maybe TRBD1 (5 bases). The CDR3 is 12 amino acids. The germline CDR1 and CDR2 sequences are MNHEY and SVGAGI. The V end lost 9 bases, the J end lost 5 bases, and 12 bases lay between the germline ends. CDR3 residues: CASRTGRDTQYF. CDR3 sequence (DNA): TGTGCCAGTCGAACAGGTCGAGATACGCAGTATTTT.

The V call is TRBV25-1, the J call TRBJ2-1, with 7 positions matching TRBD2. This CDR3 region has 15 residues. The germline CDR1 and CDR2 sequences are MGHDK and SYGVNS. After removal of 2 bases from V and 9 bases from J, the junction contained 10 bases not matched to a gene. The CDR3 DNA reads as TGTGCCAGCAGTGAAGTAGCGGGCACCCGCGCTGAGCAGTTCTTC. Protein sequence: CASSEVAGTRAEQFF. Variable domain in full (rest from reference TRBV25-1 and TRBJ2-1): EADIYQTPRYLVIGTGKKITLECSQTMGHDKMYWYQQDPGMELHLIHYSYGVNSTEKGDLSSESTVSRIRTEHFPLTLESARPSHTSQYLCASSEVAGTRAEQFFGPGTRLTVL.

The V gene is TRBV6-5, the J gene TRBJ1-1, with TRBD1 identical over 7 bases. The J segment lost 4 bases and the V segment lost 0 bases, leaving 5 bases of the junction unmatched. This CDR3 region has 15 residues. The germline V gene encodes CDR1 MNHEY and CDR2 SVGAGI. Written as DNA, the CDR3 is TGTGCCAGCAGTTACTCAGGGGGCGTTGGCACTGAAGCTTTCTTT. Residues: CASSYSGGVGTEAFF.

The chain is built from TRBV5-1 and TRBJ2-5, with 10 positions matching TRBD1. Germline V gene sequence: CDR1 SGHRS, CDR2 YFSETQ. This CDR3 comprises 15 residues. Trimming cost V 6 bases and J 5 bases; bases outside gene matches: 10. The CDR3 reads CASKSAGTGEETQYF. CDR3 DNA sequence: TGCGCCAGCAAAAGTGCCGGGACAGGGGAGGAGACCCAGTACTTC.

The chain is built from TRBV10-3 and TRBJ1-1, with 7 positions matching TRBD1. Germline trimming cut 3 bases from V and 4 bases from J; bases unmatched to any gene: 5. The CDR3 totals 14 residues. CDR1 is ENHRY and CDR2 is SYGVKD in the germline V gene. Here the CDR3 reads CAISESGGGTEAFF. CDR3 coding DNA: TGTGCCATCAGTGAATCAGGGGGTGGCACTGAAGCTTTCTTT.

The rearrangement uses TRBV28 and TRBJ2-5, with D uncertain. V shed 5 bases and J shed 5 bases, with 12 bases lying between them. The CDR3 has 13 residues. CDR1 is MDHEN, CDR2 SYDVKM, per germline. For the CDR3, the DNA is TGTGCCAGCAGTCTCCCGATACCTGAGACCCAGTACTTC. This codes for CASSLPIPETQYF.

V is TRBV10-3 and J is TRBJ1-3; D remains ambiguous. CDR1 and CDR2 (germline): ENHRY, SYGVKD. V lost 8 bases and J 2 bases, leaving 16 bases between the germline ends. The CDR3 contains 15 residues. CDR3 nucleotide sequence: TGTGCCATCGGAAAGGACCCTAACCCTGGAAACACCATATATTTT. Translated: CAIGKDPNPGNTIYF.

A single count supports this clone. The chain combines TRBV18 with TRBJ2-1; 12 bases are a match to TRBD2. The CDR3 has 17 residues. Trimming removed 4 bases from V and 0 bases from J; junction bases left unmatched: 4. Germline values: CDR1 KGHSH, CDR2 LQKENI. This CDR3 reads CASSLTSGSISYNEQFF. For the CDR3, the DNA is TGTGCCAGCTCACTGACTAGCGGGAGCATCTCCTACAATGAGCAGTTCTTC.

The rearrangement joins TRBV21-1 to TRBJ2-7; TRBD2 reflects the table's D call only, with no check against the DNA. TRBV21-1 has pseudogene status. The CDR3 has 15 amino acids. The CDR3 loop reads CASSKGASDPREQYF. Written as DNA, the CDR3 is TGTGCCAGCAGCAAAGGGGCTAGCGACCCGCGCGAGCAGTACTTC.